This T cell receptor beta chain was recorded in a study of beta chain features in type 1 diabetes. Overall study: Examination covered some 99,000,000 sorted cells spanning all samples. Notes on the study in general: Moderate yet significant TCRB CDR3 shortening was seen in Type 1 diabetes patients in all four CD4+ subsets.

CDR1 and CDR2 from the germline V gene are LGHNA and YSLEER. The CDR3 is 14 residues long. V was trimmed by 0 bases and J by 6 bases, leaving 12 bases between them. Points on this clone: No antigen is known for it.

Investigators reverse transcribed all isolated RNA, so they sequenced expressed TCRB transcripts. Libraries were prepared by immunoSEQ multiplex PCR; TCRdb keeps only in-frame clonotypes and omits some of them. The top ten clones hold around 0.05% of a sample with under 550,000 clones, about an eighth of them seen once. The sequenced sample was naive CD4+ T cells from blood. This receptor was identified in a woman younger than 30 in good health. The V and J genes are TRBV4-3 and TRBJ2-7; D is uncertain. CDR3 bases: TGCGCCAGCAGCCAAGATCTGACATCGGGCGAGCAGTACTTC. This codes for CASSQDLTSGEQYF.